The text below deals with one T cell receptor beta chain. This clonotype showed up many times. What antigen it recognizes has not been identified. One base away there is no much larger clone; base qualities are not given. Trimming removed 6 bases from V and 3 bases from J; the gene matches leave 9 bases unexplained. The germline V gene encodes CDR1 MNHNS and CDR2 SASEGT. The CDR3 numbers 18 residues from cysteine through phenylalanine. Solely the CDR3 DNA is kept, with 54 bases framed from the first base. The TCR beta CDR3 regions were amplified from the RNA transcripts. For the first round of RT-PCR on the TCR CDR3, the HTBI primer set was used together with the Qiagen OneStep RT-PCR kit. Libraries were constructed in a second round of multiplex PCR, after which size selection and purification were performed. Libraries were sequenced paired-end with 100 bp reads on an Illumina HiSeq2000. For the original study's pipeline: SOAPnuke was used to process the raw data, with reads discarded if the reads contained adapters or uncalled bases, had a mean Phred below 15, or lacked an exact constant-primer or identifier match. COPE v1.2.5 was used to merge high-quality paired reads, and clonotypes were defined as unique nucleotide sequences. MiTCR v1.1 was used to align the clonotypes against IMGT TRBV, TRBD and TRBJ reference segments. The analysis included only V-J combinations with a frequency above 0.0001, which together covered 99% to 99.2% of the repertoires. The TCS score was defined as the ratio of F50 (clonal expansion) to E x V (chaos), calculated using BLOSUM62-based TCRdist between CDR3 peptides within each V-J. Welch's t-statistics and random forest reduced 514 V-J features to around 14, which were used in a naive Bayes classifier (R e1071). The raw public reads went through TCRdb reprocessing: fastp at Q25, MiXCR clone calling, in-frame beta chains kept. Rows are unified per CDR3 protein, each entry keeping the most common DNA and genes. In this record, the V and J calls reflect TCRdb's handling and not the investigators' own analysis. This sample holds 300,000 to 450,000 distinct CDR3 sequences; roughly 13% were observed only once. Jointly, the top ten make up less than 25% of the sample.

The sample originates from a study of T cells in Graves' hyperthyroidism and ophthalmopathy (dated by TCRdb to between 2017 and 2020). Study-level background: Peripheral blood samples were taken at initial diagnosis, before any treatment was given. To identify TCR V-J signatures that set the groups apart, the researchers used a discovery cohort of more than 95 patients, made up of around 40 with Graves' ophthalmopathy and some 58 with stable Graves' hyperthyroidism. Whether ophthalmopathy could be predicted prospectively was tested in an independent validation cohort made up of under 20 hyperthyroidism patients plus 17 patients who later progressed to ophthalmopathy. For training and testing, the approximately 97 patients in the discovery cohort were randomly divided in a 7:3 ratio. The study also compared thyroid tissue and blood T-cell repertoires from more than 5 Graves' hyperthyroidism patients. Once sampling was done, hyperthyroidism patients were given methimazole at a starting dose of 30 mg daily, whereas ophthalmopathy patients were given high-dose intravenous methylprednisolone. The paper describes TCR Vbeta CDR3 sequencing of about 140 peripheral blood samples, made up of around 41 ophthalmopathy patients, around 73 hyperthyroidism patients and 17 progressor patients. General findings and caveats noted by the study authors: A 13 V-J signature model separated ophthalmopathy from stable hyperthyroidism, with around 88% sensitivity and roughly 82% specificity in cross-validation and 80%/75% in testing. No statistical method was used to set the sample size in advance, and investigators knew the group allocation. Most expanded thyroid clonotypes (frequency above 0.001) were also detected in blood, a finding suggesting that blood repertoires may reflect thyroid immune responses. During validation, the model predicted progression to ophthalmopathy a median of approximately six months ahead of onset, with 70.59% sensitivity and 72.22% specificity.

The hyperthyroidism patients were between 18 and 65 years old and newly diagnosed, with a disease duration of less than 2 months. Patients with uncontrolled infections, other autoimmune diseases, pregnancy or lactation were excluded. Diagnoses were based on clinical symptoms, serum thyroxine and TRAb, thyroid ultrasound and orbital computed tomography. For progressor patients, blood was drawn at the first diagnosis of hyperthyroidism, before any ophthalmopathy symptoms had appeared. Ficoll-Paque density gradient centrifugation was used to isolate PBMCs from under 11 ml of fresh peripheral blood. Progressor patients were initially diagnosed with Graves' hyperthyroidism and developed ophthalmopathy during follow-up. Trizol reagent was used to extract total RNA, and RNA quality was then checked on an Agilent 2100 Bioanalyzer.

The TCR comes from a man aged 25 to 40 with Graves' hyperthyroidism that later progressed to Graves' ophthalmopathy. The sequencing sample was made of blood. This receptor chain uses TRBV6-1 and TRBJ2-1; TRBD2 lines up with 15 middle nucleotides. The CDR3 has the sequence CASRSGLAGGFSYNEQFF. The DNA sequence is given as TGTGCCAGCAGGAGCGGACTAGCGGGGGGGTTTAGCTACAATGAGCAGTTCTTC.